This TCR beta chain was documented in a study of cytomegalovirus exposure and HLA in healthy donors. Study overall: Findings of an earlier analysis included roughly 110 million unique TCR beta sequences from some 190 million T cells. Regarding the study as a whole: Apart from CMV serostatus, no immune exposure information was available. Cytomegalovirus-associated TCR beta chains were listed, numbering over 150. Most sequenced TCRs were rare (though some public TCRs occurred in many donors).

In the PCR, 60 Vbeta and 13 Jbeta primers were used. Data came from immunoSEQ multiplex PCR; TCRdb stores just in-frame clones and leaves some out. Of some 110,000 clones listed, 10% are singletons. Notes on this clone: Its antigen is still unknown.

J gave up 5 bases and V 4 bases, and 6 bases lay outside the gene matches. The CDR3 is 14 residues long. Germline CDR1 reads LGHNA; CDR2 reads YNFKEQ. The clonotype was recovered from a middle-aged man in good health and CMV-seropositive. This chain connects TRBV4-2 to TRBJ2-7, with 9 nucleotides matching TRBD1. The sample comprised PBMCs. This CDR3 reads CASSPQGAPHEQYF. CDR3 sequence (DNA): TGTGCCAGCAGCCCACAGGGGGCTCCCCACGAGCAGTACTTC.